This TCR beta chain stems from a study of T cells in narcolepsy. Turning to the study itself: Enrolled donors included narcolepsy type 1 or type 2 patients and healthy controls. Findings and caveats of the study: Blood of same and different patients, but not healthy controls, reportedly held recurring autoreactive clonotypes. No autoreactive T cell clone sequences appeared in some memory CD4+ repertoires. HCRT-specific and TRIB2-specific autoreactive clonotypes appeared among same-patient CSF and blood CD4+ clonotypes.

This CDR3 has 14 amino acids. V dropped 4 bases and J dropped 5; count of bases not matched to a gene: 6. Germline assignment: CDR1 SGHNT and CDR2 YYREEE (reference sequence). Libraries were prepared by immunoSEQ multiplex PCR; TCRdb keeps only in-frame clonotypes and omits some of them. The sample yields about 27,000 clones, around four fifths seen once. Notes on this clone: Antigen specificity is unknown.

The specimen was CD45RA- memory CD4+ T cells from PBMCs. The receptor comes from a human donor with narcolepsy. The chain couples TRBV5-4 to TRBJ2-5; TRBD1 agrees at 9 bases. This CDR3 is CASSPGQGRETQYF. The CDR3 DNA is TGTGCCAGCAGCCCTGGACAGGGGAGGGAGACCCAGTACTTC.